This record covers a single T cell receptor beta chain. A single record per CDR3 protein comes from TCRdb applying MiXCR to the 5' RACE reads. Of 150,000 to 200,000 distinct CDR3 sequences in the sample, about 9.9% were seen once. This entry is derived from a study of T-cell memory formation after mild COVID-19. The CDR3 sequence is 15 residues long. V gave up 6 bases and J gave up 6 bases; unmatched junction bases: 11. CDR1 SGHAT and CDR2 FQNNGV come from the germline V gene. This sequence joins TRBV11-2 and TRBJ2-3; TRBD2 aligns across 8 bases. This TCR came from a man between 18 and 29 years old who had mild COVID-19 (a few samples of this study predate the infection). Cell type and time point are not known. Sequencing was carried out using PBMCs or a T cell subset sorted from them (not recorded which). Here the CDR3 reads CASSPGTRVPDTQYF. The CDR3 region has the DNA TGTGCCAGCAGTCCCGGGACTAGAGTCCCGGATACGCAGTATTTT.